Listed below are T cell receptor beta chains from one sample, sequenced in a study of T-cell memory formation after mild COVID-19. TCRdb redid the calling of the 5' RACE reads with MiXCR, one entry per CDR3 protein. This sample has about 560,000 distinct CDR3 sequences; 15% to 20% occur once, and the top ten carry more than 10%. Sequencing was done on a sample of PBMCs or a T cell subset sorted from them (not recorded which). The receptors come from an adult woman who had mild COVID-19 (a few samples of this study predate the infection). Cell type and time point are not known. Both conserved end residues are part of each CDR3. The order of the fields is clone size, D gene, J gene, V gene, CDR3 protein, CDR3 DNA. The D gene is left open where the match is weak. Rows give clone size only sometimes, using once, few, many, or a class for an expanded clone.

.	.	TRBJ1-1	TRBV4-2	CASSQVPRTEAFF	TGTGCCAGCAGCCAAGTACCGAGGACTGAAGCTTTCTTT
.	.	TRBJ1-1	TRBV20-1	CSASLLWAVEDTEAFF	TGCAGTGCTAGTCTTCTCTGGGCGGTTGAGGACACTGAAGCTTTCTTT
few	.	TRBJ2-7	TRBV6-6	CASSYDEVFSYEQYF	TGTGCCAGCAGTTACGATGAGGTTTTCTCCTACGAGCAGTACTTC
few	.	TRBJ2-5	TRBV7-9	CASIGGPQETQYF	TGTGCCAGCATCGGGGGGCCACAAGAGACCCAGTACTTC
.	TRBD2	TRBJ2-7	TRBV29-1	CSVEGGAVYEQYF	TGCAGCGTTGAGGGAGGGGCGGTGTACGAGCAGTACTTC
few	TRBD1	TRBJ2-7	TRBV10-3	CAISEPGQGSSDEQYF	TGTGCCATCAGTGAGCCGGGACAGGGGAGTAGCGACGAGCAGTACTTC
few	.	TRBJ1-1	TRBV4-2	CASTRDMNTEAFF	TGTGCCAGCACCCGGGACATGAACACTGAAGCTTTCTTT
.	.	TRBJ1-2	TRBV11-3	CASSLIWGNGYTF	TGTGCCAGCAGCTTGATTTGGGGAAATGGCTACACCTTC
few	.	TRBJ1-1	TRBV6-6	CASRGGAANTEAFF	TGTGCCAGCAGGGGGGGGGCAGCGAACACTGAAGCTTTCTTT
.	TRBD2	TRBJ2-3	TRBV7-9	CASSGLSGSGSTDTQYF	TGTGCCAGCAGCGGACTTAGCGGGAGCGGTAGCACAGATACGCAGTATTTT
.	.	TRBJ2-7	TRBV5-1	CASSRGVGDSYEQYF	TGCGCCAGCAGCCGTGGGGTAGGAGACTCCTACGAGCAGTACTTC
many	.	TRBJ1-1	TRBV7-9	CASSFSNTNTEAFF	TGTGCCAGCAGCTTCTCTAACACGAACACTGAAGCTTTCTTT
few	.	TRBJ2-5	TRBV5-1	CASSLAVGGQETQYF	TGCGCCAGCAGCTTGGCCGTAGGGGGTCAAGAGACCCAGTACTTC
.	.	TRBJ2-3	TRBV6-5	CASSYSSTDTQYF	TGTGCCAGCAGTTACTCGAGCACAGATACGCAGTATTTT
few	TRBD1	TRBJ1-2	TRBV6-5	CASSEAGTVILGYTF	TGTGCCAGCAGCGAAGCCGGGACAGTCATCTTGGGCTACACCTTC
many	.	TRBJ1-1	TRBV12-3/TRBV12-4	CASSLQGWNTEAFF	TGTGCCAGCAGTTTACAGGGATGGAACACTGAAGCTTTCTTT
.	TRBD2	TRBJ2-7	TRBV4-1	CASSQESRGTYEQYF	TGCGCCAGCAGCCAAGAATCGCGGGGGACCTACGAGCAGTACTTC
few	TRBD2	TRBJ2-7	TRBV20-1	CSAIRTSGSNEQYF	TGCAGTGCTATTCGGACTAGCGGGAGTAACGAGCAGTACTTC
many	.	TRBJ2-7	TRBV5-1	CASSYGQGGSYEQYF	TGCGCCAGCAGCTACGGGCAGGGGGGATCCTACGAGCAGTACTTC
few	.	TRBJ1-2	TRBV6-1	CASSIWTAPTF	TGTGCCAGCAGTATCTGGACTGCTCCCACCTTC
few	TRBD2	TRBJ2-7	TRBV20-1	CSASSGSGREQYF	TGCAGTGCTAGTAGCGGGAGCGGTCGCGAGCAGTACTTC
few	TRBD2	TRBJ2-7	TRBV4-1	CASSQASGGSSYEQYF	TGCGCCAGCAGCCAAGCGAGCGGGGGGAGCTCCTACGAGCAGTACTTC
.	TRBD2	TRBJ2-3	TRBV12-3/TRBV12-4	CASSLAGPRTDTQYF	TGTGCCAGCAGTCTAGCGGGACCACGCACAGATACGCAGTATTTT
few	.	TRBJ2-3	TRBV16	CASSLRQAAPTDTQYF	TGTGCCAGCAGCCTAAGACAGGCCGCCCCCACAGATACGCAGTATTTT
few	.	TRBJ1-1	TRBV20-1	CSATTGMNTEAFF	TGCAGTGCTACTACAGGGATGAACACTGAAGCTTTCTTT
.	.	TRBJ2-1	TRBV21-1	CAPTRGAAMKQFF	TGTGCCCCCACCCGGGGGGCCGCAATGAAGCAGTTCTTC
.	TRBD1	TRBJ1-1	TRBV29-1	CSVAGQGYTEAFF	TGCAGCGTTGCTGGACAGGGGTACACTGAAGCTTTCTTT
.	.	TRBJ1-3	TRBV7-7	CASTQSPGNTIYF	TGTGCTAGTACACAGAGTCCTGGAAACACCATATATTTT
few	.	TRBJ2-3	TRBV15	CATSPRRATDTQYF	TGTGCCACCAGCCCCCGGAGGGCTACAGATACGCAGTATTTT
.	TRBD1	TRBJ2-7	TRBV20-1	CSVLRGRFDEQYF	TGCAGTGTCCTCAGGGGGCGGTTCGACGAGCAGTACTTC
few	TRBD2	TRBJ2-7	TRBV5-1	CASRTTSAGPTYEQYF	TGCGCCAGCAGGACAACCTCAGCGGGGCCCACCTACGAGCAGTACTTC
once	.	TRBJ2-3	TRBV15	CATSRGLRGTDTQYF	TGTGCCACCAGCCGGGGGTTGCGGGGCACAGATACGCAGTATTTT
few	.	TRBJ2-5	TRBV5-1	CASSSPIPGVKETQYF	TGCGCCAGCAGCTCACCAATACCGGGGGTTAAAGAGACCCAGTACTTC
.	.	TRBJ2-2	TRBV20-1	CSAVRDTGELFF	TGCAGTGCCGTGCGGGACACCGGGGAGCTGTTTTTT
few	.	TRBJ2-3	TRBV9	CASSAGVGLGDTQYF	TGTGCCAGCAGCGCAGGGGTCGGCCTAGGAGATACGCAGTATTTT
.	.	TRBJ1-2	TRBV5-5	CASSPGGGLDYGYTF	TGTGCCAGCAGCCCCGGAGGGGGGCTGGACTATGGCTACACCTTC
.	TRBD1	TRBJ2-7	TRBV6-1	CASSGNRGSYEQYF	TGTGCCAGCAGTGGAAACAGGGGATCCTACGAGCAGTACTTC
few	.	TRBJ2-5	TRBV12-3/TRBV12-4	CASSDTGKSWLRETQYF	TGTGCCAGCAGTGACACAGGGAAATCGTGGCTGCGAGAGACCCAGTACTTC
.	.	TRBJ2-7	TRBV9	CASSAGERGSYEQYF	TGTGCCAGCAGCGCGGGCGAGAGGGGCAGCTACGAGCAGTACTTC
many	.	TRBJ2-1	TRBV24-1	CATSAQNEQFF	TGTGCCACCAGTGCCCAAAATGAGCAGTTCTTC
few	.	TRBJ2-5	TRBV7-8	CASSLPRVQETQYF	TGTGCCAGCAGCTTACCGCGGGTCCAAGAGACCCAGTACTTC
many	TRBD2	TRBJ2-1	TRBV12-3/TRBV12-4	CASKPGLEYNEQFF	TGTGCCAGCAAACCGGGACTAGAGTACAATGAGCAGTTCTTC
.	TRBD2	TRBJ2-5	TRBV11-3	CASSLVIGPSGRALEETQYF	TGTGCCAGCAGCTTAGTAATTGGGCCTAGCGGGAGGGCATTAGAAGAGACCCAGTACTTC
once	.	TRBJ1-1	TRBV7-9	CASSPKDMNTEAFF	TGTGCCAGCAGCCCCAAGGACATGAACACTGAAGCTTTCTTT
few	TRBD1	TRBJ1-1	TRBV27	CASGLGTAIEAFF	TGTGCCAGCGGATTGGGGACAGCTATTGAAGCTTTCTTT
.	TRBD1	TRBJ2-1	TRBV7-2	CASSLGFRTGIKEQFF	TGTGCCAGCAGCTTAGGGTTTAGGACAGGAATCAAAGAGCAGTTCTTC
few	TRBD1	TRBJ2-7	TRBV27	CASSSAGGHEQYF	TGTGCCAGCAGTTCGGCAGGGGGCCACGAGCAGTACTTC
many	.	TRBJ2-7	TRBV29-1	CSVWRDFNEQYF	TGCAGCGTTTGGAGGGATTTTAACGAGCAGTACTTC
many	.	TRBJ2-1	TRBV6-1	CASSEPRLHSGKNNEQFF	TGTGCCAGCAGTGAACCCCGACTTCATAGCGGCAAGAACAATGAGCAGTTCTTC
few	.	TRBJ2-7	TRBV5-6	CASSLDTLYEQYF	TGTGCCAGCAGCCTTGACACTCTCTACGAGCAGTACTTC
.	TRBD2	TRBJ2-3	TRBV9	CASSGEGLVIDTQYF	TGTGCCAGCAGCGGGGAGGGACTAGTAATAGATACGCAGTATTTT
.	TRBD2	TRBJ2-1	TRBV7-8	CASSLPQGGGYLPGLDNEQFF	TGTGCCAGCAGCTTACCGCAGGGAGGGGGGTATCTCCCGGGACTAGACAATGAGCAGTTCTTC
.	TRBD2	TRBJ2-7	TRBV7-2	CASSLESGSFTSEQYF	TGTGCCAGCAGCTTAGAGAGCGGGAGTTTTACATCCGAGCAGTACTTC
.	TRBD2	TRBJ2-3	TRBV20-1	CSARPQPGGDTQYF	TGCAGTGCTAGACCCCAGCCGGGGGGAGATACGCAGTATTTT
.	TRBD1	TRBJ1-2	TRBV27	CASSTGTGAGYGYTF	TGTGCCAGCAGTACCGGGACAGGGGCAGGCTATGGCTACACCTTC
.	.	TRBJ1-2	TRBV12-3/TRBV12-4	CASRPPGTAFYGYTF	TGTGCCAGCAGGCCTCCCGGGACGGCGTTCTATGGCTACACCTTC